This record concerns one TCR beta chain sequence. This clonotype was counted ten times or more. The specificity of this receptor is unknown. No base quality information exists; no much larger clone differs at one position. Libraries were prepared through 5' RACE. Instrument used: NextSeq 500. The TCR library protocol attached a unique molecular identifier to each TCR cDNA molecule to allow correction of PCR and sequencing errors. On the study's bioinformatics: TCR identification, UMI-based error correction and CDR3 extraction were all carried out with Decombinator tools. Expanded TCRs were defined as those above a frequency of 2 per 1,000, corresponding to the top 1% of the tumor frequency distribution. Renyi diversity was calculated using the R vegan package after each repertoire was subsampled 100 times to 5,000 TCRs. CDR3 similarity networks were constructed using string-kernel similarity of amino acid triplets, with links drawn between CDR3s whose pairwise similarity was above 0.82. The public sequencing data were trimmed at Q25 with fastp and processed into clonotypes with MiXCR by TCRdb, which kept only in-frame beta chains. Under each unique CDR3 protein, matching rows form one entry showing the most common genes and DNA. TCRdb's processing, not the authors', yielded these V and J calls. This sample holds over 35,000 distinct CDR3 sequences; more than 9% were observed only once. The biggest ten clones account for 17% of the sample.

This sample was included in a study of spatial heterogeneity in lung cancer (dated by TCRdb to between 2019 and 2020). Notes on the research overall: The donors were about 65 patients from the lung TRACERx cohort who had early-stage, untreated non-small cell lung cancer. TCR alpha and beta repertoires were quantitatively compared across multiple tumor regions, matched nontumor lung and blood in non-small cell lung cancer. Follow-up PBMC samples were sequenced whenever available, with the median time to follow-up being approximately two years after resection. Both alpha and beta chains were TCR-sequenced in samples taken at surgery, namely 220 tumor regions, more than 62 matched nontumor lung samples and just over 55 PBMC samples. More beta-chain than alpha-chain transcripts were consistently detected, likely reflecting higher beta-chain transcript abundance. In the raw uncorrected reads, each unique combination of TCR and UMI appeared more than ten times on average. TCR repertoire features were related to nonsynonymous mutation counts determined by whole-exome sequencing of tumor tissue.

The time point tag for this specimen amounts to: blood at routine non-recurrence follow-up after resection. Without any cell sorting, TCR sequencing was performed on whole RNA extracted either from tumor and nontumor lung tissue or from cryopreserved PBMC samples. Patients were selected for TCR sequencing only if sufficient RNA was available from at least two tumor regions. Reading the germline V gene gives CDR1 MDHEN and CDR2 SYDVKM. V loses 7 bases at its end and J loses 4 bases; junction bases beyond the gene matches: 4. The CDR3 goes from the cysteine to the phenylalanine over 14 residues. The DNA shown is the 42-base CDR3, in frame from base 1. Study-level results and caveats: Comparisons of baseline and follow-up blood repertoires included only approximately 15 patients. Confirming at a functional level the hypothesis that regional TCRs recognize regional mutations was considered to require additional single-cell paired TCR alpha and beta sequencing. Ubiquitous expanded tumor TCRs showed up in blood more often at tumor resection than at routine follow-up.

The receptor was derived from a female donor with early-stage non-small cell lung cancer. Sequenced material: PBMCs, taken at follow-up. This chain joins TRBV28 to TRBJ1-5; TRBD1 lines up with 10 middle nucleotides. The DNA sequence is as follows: TGTGCCAGCACCCGGACAGGGGGAAATCAGCCCCAGCATTTT. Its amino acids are CASTRTGGNQPQHF. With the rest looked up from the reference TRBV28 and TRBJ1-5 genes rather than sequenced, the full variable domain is DVKVTQSSRYLVKRTGEKVFLECVQDMDHENMFWYRQDPGLGLRLIYFSYDVKMKEKGDIPEGYSVSREKKERFSLILESASTNQTSMYLCASTRTGGNQPQHFGDGTRLSIL.